What follows is one T cell receptor beta chain and its context. CDR1 is SGHTA and CDR2 is FQGNSA in the germline V gene. Trimming stripped 3 bases from V and 4 bases from J, with 10 bases between. The CDR3 extends over 14 amino acids. The record originates from a study of blood T cell repertoires in COVID-19. Study at large: Nucleic acid was either cDNA or gDNA, and it came from T cells, B-cell-depleted T cells, or PBMCs.

The assay was immunoSEQ multiplex PCR, and TCRdb's table has in-frame clones only and misses some. The data show 200,000 to 300,000 clones, with roughly 87% seen just once and around 0.67% held by the top ten. This receptor was obtained from a human donor in a cohort sampled during active COVID-19. The sample was peripheral blood. This chain links TRBV7-2 with TRBJ1-5; D may be TRBD1 (6 bases). CDR3 nucleotides: TGTGCCAGCAGCTTGGCCCAGGGGAATCAGCCCCAGCATTTT. It encodes CASSLAQGNQPQHF.